The 15 T cell receptor beta chains presented below share a single source sample, sequenced in a study of T cell repertoires in cytomegalovirus infection. TCRdb recomputed calls from the reads with MiXCR, one row per CDR3 protein. The sample has approximately 140,000 distinct CDR3 sequences; about 10% are singletons. Sequencing was carried out using PBMCs. These receptors were obtained from a human donor in good health (CMV status not recorded). Some clones in this sample may be carry-over from other donors' samples.

There are many counts of this clonotype. The chain joins TRBV2 to TRBJ2-7; D is uncertain. The CDR3 consists of 15 residues. Germline values: CDR1 SNHLY, CDR2 FYNNEI. Trimming removed 0 bases from V and 3 bases from J, with 12 bases in between. The CDR3 here is CASSEALSRIYEQYF. As DNA, the CDR3 is TGTGCCAGCAGTGAAGCTCTTTCACGAATCTACGAGCAGTACTTC.

The table lists this clonotype with many counts. The chain carries TRBV20-1 and TRBJ2-1, with 7 bases lining up with TRBD1. This CDR3 comprises 14 residues. Unmatched junction bases numbered 8, after V lost 3 bases and J lost 6 bases. The germline gives CDR1 DFQATT, CDR2 SNEGSKA (reference sequence). Here the CDR3 DNA reads TGCAGTGCTAGGGGACAGTGGACCTCCAATGAGCAGTTCTTC. Protein product: CSARGQWTSNEQFF.

This clonotype was detected ten times or more. The CDR3 DNA is TGTGCCAGCAGCGAGAGTCCGGGATGGTACAATGAGCAGTTCTTC. It specifies CASSESPGWYNEQFF. The chain links TRBV7-9 to TRBJ2-1, with D perhaps TRBD2 (5 bases). The CDR3 totals 15 residues. The V end was cut by 5 bases, the J end by 4 bases, with 15 bases between. Germline CDR1 and CDR2: SEHNR and FQNEAQ (reference sequence).

In its sample, this clonotype was seen many times. The chain recombines TRBV14 with TRBJ2-5; TRBD2 matches at 8 bases. The CDR3 runs to 17 residues. Per the germline V gene, CDR1 is SGHDN and CDR2 is FVKESK. V lost 3 bases, J lost 2 bases, and 11 bases stayed unmatched. The CDR3 spells CASSQGPSGGQQETQYF. The CDR3 DNA is TGTGCCAGCAGCCAGGGGCCCAGCGGGGGCCAACAAGAGACCCAGTACTTC.

This clonotype was observed many times. The J gene is TRBJ2-2, the V gene TRBV30; 8 bases agree with TRBD1. This CDR3 has 18 amino acids. Germline loops: CDR1 GTSNPN, CDR2 SVGIG (reference sequence). The J segment lost 3 bases and the V segment lost 7 bases, leaving 19 bases of the junction unmatched. CDR3 in DNA: TGTGCCTCAATATCCGGGGTCGGGACAGGCCCATACACCGGGGAGCTGTTTTTT. Translated: CASISGVGTGPYTGELFF.

The CDR3 sequence is CSAREPLSSSYNEQFF. The DNA for the CDR3 is TGCAGTGCTAGAGAACCATTAAGCAGCTCCTACAATGAGCAGTTCTTC. The chain employs TRBV20-1 and TRBJ2-1; D is ambiguous. V lost 0 bases and J lost 0, with 12 bases in between. Germline CDR1 and CDR2: DFQATT and SNEGSKA (reference sequence). This CDR3 has 16 amino acids.

V is TRBV5-1 and J is TRBJ2-2; unclear D gene. Germline loops: CDR1 SGHRS, CDR2 YFSETQ. V was clipped by 0 bases and J by 10 bases, with 10 bases between them. The CDR3 spans 13 residues. DNA for the CDR3: TGCGCCAGCAGCTTGGCATCGATGGAGGAGCTGTTTTTT. This translates into CASSLASMEELFF.

In regard to this clonotype: This sequence may be a read error, since a much larger clone differs from it by one base. Here the CDR3 omits its conserved ending phenylalanine or tryptophan, so a read error is the likely source. The rearrangement joins TRBV28 to TRBJ2-5, with 10 bases aligning to TRBD2. Germline V CDR1 and CDR2: MDHEN, SYDVKM. The CDR3 is 15 amino acids. V lost 2 bases, J lost 7 bases, and 7 bases stayed unmatched. CDR3 nucleotides: TGTGCCAGCAGTTTAAGCGGGGGGGGAAGATGGACCCAGTACTAC. Protein sequence: CASSLSGGGRWTQYY.

This clonotype was detected many times. The chain uses TRBV11-1 and TRBJ1-1; TRBD1 might be the D (5 bases). The germline CDR1 and CDR2 sequences are SGHAT and FQDESV (reference sequence). The CDR3 has 15 residues. Trimming shortened V by 5 bases and J by 7 bases, and 20 bases separated the two germline ends. The CDR3 DNA sequence: TGTGCCAGCAGCGGACGTTGGGGGAACAAGAATGAAGCTTTCTTT. It specifies CASSGRWGNKNEAFF.

The chain employs TRBV6-2 or TRBV6-3 and TRBJ1-1; D is possibly TRBD1 (5 bases). The V and J ends lost 6 bases and 11 bases respectively, with 22 bases between them. CDR3 length: 14 amino acids. Germline CDR1 reads MNHEY; CDR2 reads SVGEGT. The CDR3 sequence is CASSPRGQGFWAFF. The CDR3 nucleotides are TGTGCCAGCAGCCCCCGAGGGCAGGGTTTTTGGGCTTTCTTT.

This clonotype was counted many times. The chain uses TRBV7-2 and TRBJ1-1; the D is unclear. This CDR3 spans 13 amino acids. The V end lost 1 base, the J end lost 4 bases, and 7 bases lay between the germline ends. CDR1 is SGHTA, CDR2 FQGNSA, per germline. The CDR3 DNA sequence: TGTGCCAGCAGCTTAGATCCGAGCACTGAAGCTTTCTTT. Amino acid sequence: CASSLDPSTEAFF. Looking up the rest from reference TRBV7-2 and TRBJ1-1 gives the full variable domain: GAGVSQSPSNKVTEKGKDVELRCDPISGHTALYWYRQSLGQGLEFLIYFQGNSAPDKSGLPSDRFSAERTGGSVSTLTIQRTQQEDSAVYLCASSLDPSTEAFFGQGTRLTVV.

The chain recombines TRBV2 with TRBJ2-1, with 11 bases lining up with TRBD1. Germline CDR1 SNHLY, CDR2 FYNNEI. CDR3 length equals 14 residues. Trimming cost V 8 bases and J 4 bases; bases outside gene matches: 4. The DNA for the CDR3 is TGTGCCAGCGGGAGGGACAGGGGGTACAATGAGCAGTTCTTC. Translation gives CASGRDRGYNEQFF. Using reference TRBV2 and TRBJ2-1 for the parts outside the CDR3, the full variable domain is EPEVTQTPSHQVTQMGQEVILRCVPISNHLYFYWYRQILGQKVEFLVSFYNNEISEKSEIFDDQFSVERPDGSNFTLKIRSTKLEDSAMYFCASGRDRGYNEQFFGPGTRLTVL.

This clonotype has a count of ten or more. The V and J genes are TRBV12-3 or TRBV12-4 and TRBJ1-3; D remains unclear. Trimming took off 3 bases at V and 8 bases at J, with 17 bases between the two ends. The CDR3 has 15 amino acids. The CDR3 bases are TGTGCCAGCAGTTTCGGCCTGAGGGTTGCAGACACCATATATTTT. It encodes CASSFGLRVADTIYF.

This clonotype was picked up many times. The gene calls are TRBV12-3 or TRBV12-4 and TRBJ1-3; tentatively, D is TRBD1 (5 bases). The CDR3 covers 13 residues. The V gene lost 8 bases and the J gene lost 4 bases, with 12 bases spanning the gap. CDR3 nucleotides: TGTGCCAGCGGGACCCAGAACGGAAACACCATATATTTT. It translates to CASGTQNGNTIYF.

The chain carries TRBV10-3 and TRBJ2-7, with D tentatively TRBD2 (5 bases). Germline loops: CDR1 ENHRY, CDR2 SYGVKD. The V end was cut by 11 bases, the J end by 0 bases, with 14 bases between. The CDR3 is made up of 13 amino acids. DNA for the CDR3: TGTGCCGGTCGGAGCGGTAGCTCCTACGAGCAGTACTTC. Amino acid sequence: CAGRSGSSYEQYF.